Below, 17 T cell receptor beta chains from the same sample are listed, as sequenced in a study of blood T cells in healthy people across ages. A second PCR of 7 to 11 cycles used a sample-barcoded 5' primer and a J-beta primer mix. TCRdb recomputed calls from the 5' RACE reads with MiXCR, one row per CDR3 protein. The sample has about 1.5 million distinct CDR3 sequences; 35% to 45% are singletons. Sequenced: blood. The source of these receptors is a woman in her late teens or twenties in good health.

V gene TRBV4-1 combines with J gene TRBJ1-4; D is unresolved. Trimming removed 2 bases from V and 3 bases from J, with 4 bases in between. The length of the CDR3 is 13 residues. Germline V gene lookup returns CDR1 MGHRA and CDR2 YSYEKL. CDR3 sequence: CASSQLPNEKLFF. Written as DNA, the CDR3 is TGCGCCAGCAGCCAATTGCCTAATGAAAAACTGTTTTTT.

The chain links TRBV5-1 to TRBJ1-5; D is uncertain. The CDR3 length is 12 residues. The germline CDR1 and CDR2 sequences are SGHRS and YFSETQ. Trimming stripped 4 bases from V and 9 bases from J, with 11 bases between. CDR3 loop: CASSLGSGPQHF. CDR3 DNA: TGCGCCAGCAGCCTCGGTTCGGGGCCCCAGCATTTT.

This chain connects TRBV20-1 to TRBJ2-5; unclear D gene. This CDR3 is 11 amino acids long. The germline V gene encodes CDR1 DFQATT and CDR2 SNEGSKA (reference sequence). V lost 0 bases and J 9 bases, leaving 8 bases between the germline ends. The CDR3 here is CSAREGISQYF. Here the CDR3 DNA reads TGCAGTGCTAGAGAGGGGATTTCCCAGTACTTC.

V usage is TRBV20-1 and J usage is TRBJ1-1; D call uncertain. The CDR3 has 13 residues. Germline V gene data show CDR1 as DFQATT and CDR2 as SNEGSKA (reference sequence). The V end lost 3 bases, the J end lost 0 bases, and 8 bases lay between the germline ends. The CDR3 loop reads CSASPGVNTEAFF. The CDR3 DNA reads as TGCAGTGCTAGTCCGGGAGTGAACACTGAAGCTTTCTTT.

For this clonotype: Its ends do not fully match the called genes, so a read error is possible. V usage is TRBV9 and J usage is TRBJ2-3; D may be TRBD1 (5 bases). CDR1 and CDR2 (germline): SGDLS, YYNGEE. The CDR3 has 12 amino acids. CDR3 DNA sequence: TGTGCCGGCAGCCCCCAGGGAGATACGCAGTATTTT. Residues: CAGSPQGDTQYF.

This sequence joins TRBV5-1 and TRBJ2-4; D is unclear. The J call could be wrong; TRBJ2-7 is a better fit for the DNA end. The CDR3 sequence is 14 residues long. The germline V gene has CDR1 SGHRS and CDR2 YFSETQ. Here the CDR3 reads CASSLTKTPYEQYF. As DNA, the CDR3 is TGCGCCAGCAGCTTGACTAAGACCCCCTACGAGCAGTACTTC.

This clonotype turned up a few times. This rearrangement joins TRBV6-2 or TRBV6-3 to TRBJ2-7; D may be TRBD1 or TRBD2 (5 bases each). The CDR3 consists of 13 residues. Germline CDR1 is MNHEY and CDR2 is SVGEGT. The V end was cut by 5 bases, the J end by 3 bases, with 11 bases between. CDR3 sequence (DNA): TGTGCCAGCAGTGGGGGACGTCTCTACGAGCAGTACTTC. Encoded protein: CASSGGRLYEQYF.

In this sample, this clonotype turned up a few times. The chain employs TRBV4-3 and TRBJ2-2; 7 nucleotides line up with TRBD1. CDR1 and CDR2 (germline): LGHNA, YSLEER. The length of the CDR3 is 15 residues. V gave up 3 bases and J gave up 4 bases; unmatched junction bases: 5. CDR3 coding DNA: TGCGCCAGCAGCCAGCTACAGGGGAGCACCGGGGAGCTGTTTTTT. As protein: CASSQLQGSTGELFF.

This clonotype has more than one count but fewer than ten. The genes are TRBV7-2 and TRBJ2-3, with TRBD2 matching over 8 bases. Germline V lookup: CDR1 SGHTA, CDR2 FQGNSA. Trimming at V came to 3 bases and at J to 4 bases, leaving 6 bases not matched to a gene. This CDR3 contains 15 residues. The DNA for the CDR3 is TGTGCCAGCAGCTTGACGGGGGGGGCCCCAGATACGCAGTATTTT. Amino acid sequence: CASSLTGGAPDTQYF.

The chain recombines TRBV28 with TRBJ1-2; 7 bases are shared with TRBD1. The CDR3 covers 13 residues. Trimming took 6 bases from V and 3 from J; bases not matched to a gene: 4. From germline, CDR1 is MDHEN and CDR2 SYDVKM. DNA of the CDR3: TGTGCCAGCAGACGCGGACAGGACTATGGCTACACCTTC. It is translated as CASRRGQDYGYTF.

The chain uses TRBV20-1 and TRBJ2-1, with TRBD2 matching 10 bases. The last part of the DNA fits TRBJ2-7 better; the J call may be wrong. From germline, CDR1 is DFQATT and CDR2 SNEGSKA (reference sequence). The CDR3 has 17 amino acids. The CDR3 sequence: CSARRLAGASSYNEQYF. CDR3 DNA sequence: TGCAGTGCTAGACGGCTAGCGGGGGCCAGCTCCTACAATGAGCAGTACTTC.

The table lists this clonotype with a few counts. The gene calls are TRBV20-1 and TRBJ2-7; the D call may be TRBD1 or TRBD2 (6 bases each). Germline lookup yields CDR1 DFQATT and CDR2 SNEGSKA (reference sequence). The CDR3 covers 12 residues. V gave up 6 bases and J gave up 2 bases, with 11 bases separating them. CDR3 nucleotides: TGCAGTGCATCTAGGGGGGCCTACGAGCAGTACTTC. This sequence encodes CSASRGAYEQYF.

In DNA, the CDR3 is TGTGCCAGCAGCCCGAGGACAGGGAGGGGGATTTATGGCTACACCTTC. Amino acids: CASSPRTGRGIYGYTF. The chain combines TRBV3-1 with TRBJ1-2; 8 nucleotides agree with TRBD1. The junction had 12 bases not matched to a gene; V was cut back by 4 bases and J by 5 bases. The germline V gene has CDR1 LGHDT and CDR2 YNNKEL (reference sequence). The length of the CDR3 is 16 residues.

The chain joins TRBV4-3 to TRBJ2-2; D call uncertain. Trimming took 1 base from V and 4 from J, leaving 7 bases between them. In germline, CDR1 is LGHNA, CDR2 YSLEER. The CDR3 spans 14 residues. The CDR3 is CASSQGVPTGELFF. In nucleotides, the CDR3 is TGCGCCAGCAGCCAAGGAGTGCCCACCGGGGAGCTGTTTTTT.

The sample holds a few counts of this clonotype. The chain joins TRBV20-1 to TRBJ2-1; D may be TRBD2 (6 bases). In germline, CDR1 is DFQATT, CDR2 SNEGSKA (reference sequence). The V gene lost 5 bases and the J gene lost 10 bases, with 21 bases spanning the gap. This CDR3 has 14 residues. The chain's CDR3 is CSAETGLERGEQFF. The CDR3 nucleotides are TGCAGTGCTGAAACGGGACTGGAAAGGGGAGAGCAGTTCTTC.

In its sample, this clonotype was seen a few times. The chain links TRBV5-1 to TRBJ2-2, with D perhaps matching TRBD2 (5 bases). V was trimmed by 5 bases and J by 1 base, leaving 12 bases between them. The CDR3 sequence is 15 residues long. From germline, CDR1 is SGHRS and CDR2 YFSETQ. CDR3 nucleotide sequence: TGCGCCAGCAGAATCCAGAGCGGGAACACCGGGGAGCTGTTTTTT. Its protein is CASRIQSGNTGELFF.

The chain uses TRBV7-2 and TRBJ1-2; D not certain. This CDR3 is built from 15 residues. Germline CDR1 is SGHTA and CDR2 is FQGNSA. The V gene lost 4 bases and the J gene lost 0 bases, with 12 bases spanning the gap. In DNA, the CDR3 is TGTGCCAGCAGCTCCGGACTATACTCTAACTATGGCTACACCTTC. Protein: CASSSGLYSNYGYTF.